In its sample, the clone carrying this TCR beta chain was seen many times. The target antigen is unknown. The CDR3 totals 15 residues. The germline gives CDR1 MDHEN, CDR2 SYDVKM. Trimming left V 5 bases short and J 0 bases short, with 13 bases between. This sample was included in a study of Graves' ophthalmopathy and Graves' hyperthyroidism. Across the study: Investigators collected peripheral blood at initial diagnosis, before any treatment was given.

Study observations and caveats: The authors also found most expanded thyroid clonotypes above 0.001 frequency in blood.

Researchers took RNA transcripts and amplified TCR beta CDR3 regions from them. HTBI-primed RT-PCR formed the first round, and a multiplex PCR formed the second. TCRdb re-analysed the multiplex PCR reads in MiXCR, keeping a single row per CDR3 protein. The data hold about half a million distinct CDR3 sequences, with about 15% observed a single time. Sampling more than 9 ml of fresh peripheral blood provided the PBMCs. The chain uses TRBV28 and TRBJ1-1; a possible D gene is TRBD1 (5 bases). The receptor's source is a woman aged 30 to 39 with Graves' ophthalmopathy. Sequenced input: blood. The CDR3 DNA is TGTGCCAGCAGTCTGGGGGGAAACATGAACACTGAAGCTTTCTTT. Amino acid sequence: CASSLGGNMNTEAFF.